This T cell receptor (beta chain) was observed in a study of CD8+CD57+ T cells in acquired aplastic anemia. Study as a whole: DNA recovered from sorted CD4+ and CD8+ cells had a mean of 3.2 ug.

This clonotype was seen once. The antigen remains unidentified. Whole-study results and caveats: Patients showed no significant difference from controls in CD8+ Simpson's diversity. Both patients and controls carried the same twenty-nine CD8+ CDR3 sequences.

Germline V gene lookup returns CDR1 SGHAT and CDR2 FQDESV (reference sequence). The CDR3 has 17 amino acids. The junction had 14 bases not matched to a gene; V was cut back by 6 bases and J by 4 bases. For sequencing, patients were chosen who had shown expansion of CD8+CD57+ cells by flow cytometry. All patients were therapy-naive when blood was sampled. Profiling that covered TCR beta VDJ and CDR3 relied on genomic DNA as its template. MiXCR, applied by TCRdb to the reads, yields one record per CDR3 protein. Among 180,000 or so distinct CDR3 sequences, roughly 50% were seen once, and the ten largest hold roughly 2%.

This TCR was sampled from a human donor with aplastic anemia. Material: sorted CD4+, CD8+, or CD8+CD57+ T cells (not recorded which) from PBMCs. The chain recombines TRBV11-1 with TRBJ2-5; 10 nucleotides align to TRBD2. The CDR3 spells CASSSRSGAGGRETQYF. The DNA of the CDR3 is TGTGCCAGCAGTTCCCGGTCGGGAGCGGGAGGGCGAGAGACCCAGTACTTC.